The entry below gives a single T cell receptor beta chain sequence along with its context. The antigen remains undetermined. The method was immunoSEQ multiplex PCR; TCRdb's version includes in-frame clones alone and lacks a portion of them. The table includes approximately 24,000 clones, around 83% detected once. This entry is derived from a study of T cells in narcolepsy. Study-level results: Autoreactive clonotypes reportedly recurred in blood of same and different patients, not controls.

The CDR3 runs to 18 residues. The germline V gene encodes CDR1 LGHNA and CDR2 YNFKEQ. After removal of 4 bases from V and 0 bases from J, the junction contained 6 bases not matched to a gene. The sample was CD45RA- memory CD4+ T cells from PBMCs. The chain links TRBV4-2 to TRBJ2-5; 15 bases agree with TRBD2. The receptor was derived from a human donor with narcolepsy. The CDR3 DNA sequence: TGTGCCAGCAGCCGAGGGACTAGCGGGGGGCCGGACCAAGAGACCCAGTACTTC. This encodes CASSRGTSGGPDQETQYF.